The T cell receptor beta chain described here comes from a study of T cells after yellow fever vaccination. The V end was cut by 0 bases, the J end by 0 bases, with 12 bases between. The CDR3 loop spans 15 amino acids. Looked up from germline, CDR1 is SQVTM and CDR2 is ANQGSEA. In this sample, this clonotype turned up a few times. MiXCR was run by TCRdb on the 5' RACE reads, yielding one entry per CDR3 protein. The sample contains a few hundred thousand distinct CDR3 sequences, 8.7% of which appear only once. The receptor was isolated from a man younger than 35 who received the YFV17D yellow fever vaccine. The input for sequencing was PBMCs, taken on the day of the first yellow fever vaccination. The V and J genes are TRBV29-1 and TRBJ2-7; possibly TRBD2 for D (5 bases). The CDR3 loop is CSVEDGGGSSYEQYF. CDR3 bases: TGCAGCGTTGAAGATGGCGGTGGGAGCTCCTACGAGCAGTACTTC.